This T cell receptor beta chain was recorded in a study of blood T cell repertoires in COVID-19. Clones were sequenced by immunoSEQ multiplex PCR, and TCRdb holds only the in-frame ones, with some missing. Of 150,000 to 200,000 clones in the sample, 77% were seen once. Sequences were obtained from peripheral blood. This clonotype was obtained from a man aged 70-80 years with acute or convalescent COVID-19.

In nucleotides, the CDR3 is TGTGCCAGCAGCTTAGCTCCGGGGACAGCATCTAACTATGGCTACACCTTC. As protein: CASSLAPGTASNYGYTF. The chain links TRBV11-2 to TRBJ1-2; 7 nucleotides match TRBD1. V trimming: 1 base; J trimming: 0 bases; junction bases outside the gene matches: 8. CDR3 length: 17 amino acids. Germline lookup yields CDR1 SGHAT and CDR2 FQNNGV.